The sequence of this T cell receptor beta chain was determined in a study of cytomegalovirus exposure and HLA in healthy donors. Germline loops: CDR1 SGHTA, CDR2 FQGNSA. CDR3 length: 16 residues. The germline V and J ends were trimmed by 6 bases and 0 bases, with 17 bases remaining between them. PCR amplification relied on 60 Vbeta primers (plus 13 Jbeta primers). Repertoires were generated with immunoSEQ multiplex PCR, while TCRdb's copy carries only in-frame clones and drops some. The sample holds approximately 190,000 clones, roughly 80% seen once. This sequence was found in a woman aged 30 to 39 in good health and CMV-seropositive. The V call is TRBV7-2, the J call TRBJ2-5; the D gene is possibly TRBD2 (6 bases). Material for sequencing was PBMCs. CDR3 DNA sequence: TGTGCCAGCAGAATAGGGCCCGGAGGGAACCAAGAGACCCAGTACTTC. Its protein is CASRIGPGGNQETQYF.